This TCR beta chain was recorded in a study of cytomegalovirus exposure and HLA in healthy donors. Study conclusions and caveats: Upon later analysis, HLA-associated TCR beta chains proved more clonally expanded than other, equally common chains. For TCR beta chains, V- and J-gene trimming was later linked to a missense DCLRE1C variant.

Concerning this clone: Its target is not known.

The PCR ran on 60 Vbeta and 13 Jbeta primers. Produced via immunoSEQ multiplex PCR; TCRdb's table is partial and in-frame only. The sample contains approximately 200,000 clones, over 70% of which appear only once. Trimming removed 1 base from V and 12 bases from J; junction bases left unmatched: 14. Germline lookup yields CDR1 MGHRA and CDR2 YSYEKL. The CDR3 runs to 16 residues. The receptor was derived from a woman in her late teens or twenties in good health and CMV-seropositive. The genes are TRBV4-1 and TRBJ2-1; TRBD2 aligns across 8 bases. The sequenced sample consisted of PBMCs. The CDR3: CASSQGRGGSNRGQFF. The CDR3 nucleotides are TGCGCCAGCAGCCAAGGCCGGGGGGGGTCTAATCGAGGGCAGTTCTTC.